This TCR beta chain was retrieved from a study of blood T cell repertoires in COVID-19. Study-wide context: PBMCs, B-cell-depleted T cells, or T cells were the source of the cDNA or gDNA that made up the material.

Trimming shortened V by 3 bases and J by 4 bases, and 12 bases separated the two germline ends. Germline lookup yields CDR1 SGHAT and CDR2 FQDESV (reference sequence). CDR3 size: 14 residues. Method: immunoSEQ multiplex PCR; TCRdb's copy keeps in-frame clones and lacks some. Among some 250,000 clones, 80% to 85% were seen once, and the ten largest hold around 12%. The chain couples TRBV11-1 to TRBJ1-2; D gene unclear. The sample consisted of peripheral blood. The clonotype was recovered from a woman aged 60-75 years with active or convalescent COVID-19. CDR3 sequence: CASSFDTSSYGYTF. The CDR3 nucleotides are TGTGCCAGCAGCTTTGACACTTCTTCCTATGGCTACACCTTC.